This TCR beta chain appears in the sequencing data of a study of T cell responses to AZD1222 COVID-19 vaccine. Study findings and constraints: Donors were chiefly white British, with a greater number of females, and clonal diversity was perhaps underestimated. Spike-specific TCR breadth and depth rose after two AZD1222 doses. Baseline serology detected seropositivity in only 6 or 7 AZD1222 recipients.

In regard to this clone: Its antigen is as yet unknown.

The CDR3 has 14 residues. CDR1 is PRHDT and CDR2 is FYEKMQ in the germline V gene (reference sequence). Trimming took off 3 bases at V and 7 bases at J, with 16 bases between the two ends. Method: immunoSEQ multiplex PCR; TCRdb's copy keeps in-frame clones and lacks some. The table has 120,000 or so clones, approximately 92% seen once. The specimen was peripheral blood, collected on day 0 of AZD1222 vaccination. The chain has TRBV13 and TRBJ2-7, with D possibly matching TRBD2 (6 bases). The clonotype originates from an adult in good health. CDR3 sequence reads: CASSFTGPGREQYF. In DNA form, the CDR3 reads TGTGCCAGCAGCTTCACAGGTCCTGGGAGGGAGCAGTACTTC.